These 15 T cell receptor beta chains originate from one sample sequenced in a study of blood T cell repertoires in COVID-19 (dated by TCRdb to 2018 to 2021). The library was built by means of the immunoSEQ multiplex PCR assay. TCRdb obtained this table from immuneACCESS and retained in-frame rearrangements with V and J assigned. These tables miss some clones; where compared with another copy, unresolved V genes account for less than half of the shortfall, and the remainder is unexplained. Here the sample has around 65,000 clones; 76% occur a single time. Over 5% of the sample comes from the top ten. Material for sequencing was peripheral blood. The origin of the receptors is a woman between 50 and 59 years old with active or convalescent COVID-19.

At least ten counts were recorded for this clone. The chain combines TRBV3-1 (or the pseudogene TRBV3-2) with TRBJ2-1; D is perhaps TRBD1 (5 bases). CDR3 size: 15 residues. V lost 5 bases and J lost 6, with 17 bases in between. The germline V gene encodes CDR1 LGHDT and CDR2 YNNKEL (reference sequence). CDR3 region: CASSARTIRGNEQFF. The CDR3 DNA is TGTGCCAGCAGCGCAAGGACAATAAGGGGCAATGAGCAGTTCTTC.

The rearrangement joins TRBV6-2 or TRBV6-3 to TRBJ1-5; D possibly corresponds to TRBD1 (5 bases). This CDR3 is 14 amino acids long. Trimming removed 0 bases from V and 4 bases from J, with 7 bases in between. Germline CDR1 and CDR2: MNHEY and SVGEGT. The CDR3 is CASSYSTENQPQHF. CDR3 nucleotides: TGTGCCAGCAGTTACTCGACAGAAAATCAGCCCCAGCATTTT.

The chain links TRBV30 to TRBJ2-7, with D maybe TRBD2 (6 bases). Per the germline V gene, CDR1 is GTSNPN and CDR2 is SVGIG (reference sequence). The CDR3 consists of 15 residues. V lost 0 bases, J lost 1 base, and 13 bases lay in between. CDR3 residues: CAWSVRAGTSYEQYF. The CDR3 coding sequence is TGTGCCTGGAGTGTACGGGCGGGAACTTCCTACGAGCAGTACTTC.

J is TRBJ1-6 and V is TRBV5-8, with a possible D match to TRBD1 (5 bases). The CDR3 covers 13 residues. Germline assignment: CDR1 SGHTS and CDR2 YDEGEE. V was trimmed by 3 bases and J by 4 bases, leaving 5 bases between them. In DNA, the CDR3 is TGTGCCAGCAGCTCAGGGTATAATTCACCCCTCCACTTT. Its protein is CASSSGYNSPLHF.

This clone was recorded a few times. This chain joins TRBV5-6 and TRBJ1-5; 8 bases line up with TRBD1. CDR3 length equals 16 residues. Germline CDR1 is SGHDT and CDR2 is YYEEEE. The junction had 7 bases not matched to a gene; V was cut back by 2 bases and J by 3 bases. For the CDR3, the DNA is TGTGCCAGCAGCTTTCGACAGGGGCCCTTCAATCAGCCCCAGCATTTT. Protein sequence: CASSFRQGPFNQPQHF.

In this sample, this clone turned up a few times. The chain carries TRBV5-5 and TRBJ1-2; 8 bases map to TRBD1. CDR3 length equals 14 residues. J lost 6 bases, V lost 4 bases, and 8 bases had no gene match. CDR1 is SGHKS and CDR2 is YYEKEE in the germline V gene (reference sequence). CDR3 sequence (DNA): TGTGCCAGCAGCACGCAGGGGGCTGTGCATGGCTACACCTTC. It specifies CASSTQGAVHGYTF.

This clone came up once. This chain links TRBV11-2 with TRBJ1-1; TRBD1 agrees at 7 bases. Looked up from germline, CDR1 is SGHAT and CDR2 is FQNNGV. Trimming removed 6 bases from V and 3 bases from J; junction bases left unmatched: 4. The CDR3 has 13 amino acids. CDR3 region: CASRTTGDTEAFF. CDR3 sequence (DNA): TGTGCCAGCAGGACCACAGGGGACACTGAAGCTTTCTTT.

CDR3 DNA sequence: TGTGCCAGCAGGACTAGCCCCCGAACCTACGAGCAGTACTTC. It yields the protein CASRTSPRTYEQYF. The chain recombines TRBV6-5 with TRBJ2-7; 7 bases are shared with TRBD2. This CDR3 has 14 residues. Germline CDR1 reads MNHEY; CDR2 reads SVGAGI. V shed 6 bases and J 2 bases; nucleotides not matched to a gene: 7.

This chain links TRBV5-4 with TRBJ1-1; weak D call: TRBD1 (5 bases). CDR3 size: 15 residues. CDR1 and CDR2 (germline): SGHNT, YYREEE (reference sequence). Trimming removed 0 bases at V and 8 bases at J, with 17 bases between. The CDR3 DNA sequence: TGTGCCAGCAGCTTGGGGAGACAGTCGATTACCGAAGCTTTCTTT. Protein: CASSLGRQSITEAFF.

This clone was seen only once. V gene TRBV11-2 combines with J gene TRBJ2-7, with a possible D match to TRBD2 (5 bases). There are 14 residues in the CDR3. Germline loops: CDR1 SGHAT, CDR2 FQNNGV. V was pared by 7 bases and J by 1 base, with 14 bases between. In nucleotides, the CDR3 is TGTGCCAGCACCCCCCAGAGGAGGTCCTACGAGCAGTACTTC. This encodes CASTPQRRSYEQYF.

V usage is TRBV3-1 (or the pseudogene TRBV3-2) and J usage is TRBJ2-5, with 9 bases lining up with TRBD2. Per germline, CDR1 LGHDT and CDR2 YNNKEL (reference sequence). The CDR3 loop spans 13 amino acids. The ends lost 4 bases at V and 5 bases at J; junction bases unmatched: 2. CDR3 coding DNA: TGTGCCAGCAGCCTCAGCGGGAGGGAGACCCAGTACTTC. This translates into CASSLSGRETQYF.

This rearrangement joins TRBV9 to TRBJ1-5, with D possibly TRBD1 on 6 matching bases. The CDR3 length is 14 residues. Germline V CDR1 and CDR2: SGDLS, YYNGEE. V lost 0 bases and J lost 5, with 9 bases in between. The CDR3 is CASSVEDSYQPQHF. CDR3 nucleotides: TGTGCCAGCAGCGTAGAGGACAGCTATCAGCCCCAGCATTTT.

Here the CDR3 reads CAPLVDSSPDTQYF. CDR3 in DNA: TGTGCCCCCCTCGTGGACAGTTCGCCAGATACGCAGTATTTT. This rearrangement joins TRBV7-2 to TRBJ2-3; TRBD1 is a possible D gene (6 bases). Germline lookup yields CDR1 SGHTA and CDR2 FQGNSA. With 11 bases removed from V and 4 bases from J, the gap between germline ends came to 19 bases. The CDR3 totals 14 residues.

This clone occurred a few times. The gene calls are TRBV2 and TRBJ1-1; TRBD1 is a possible D gene (5 bases). V was clipped by 8 bases and J by 3 bases, with 22 bases between them. CDR1 is SNHLY and CDR2 is FYNNEI in the germline V gene. The CDR3 has 16 residues. In DNA, the CDR3 is TGTGCCAGCTTCCGAGACAGCCATAAAGCCCACACTGAAGCTTTCTTT. This sequence encodes CASFRDSHKAHTEAFF.

The chain joins TRBV5-4 to TRBJ2-6; 14 nucleotides line up with TRBD2. The CDR3 sequence is 19 residues long. J was trimmed by 3 bases and V by 0 bases; bases with no gene match: 5. CDR1 is SGHNT and CDR2 is YYREEE in the germline V gene (reference sequence). Here the CDR3 DNA reads TGTGCCAGCAGCTTGGGACTAGCGGGAGGGCCCCATGGGGCCAACGTCCTGACTTTC. Amino acids: CASSLGLAGGPHGANVLTF.